These 27 T cell receptor beta chains were all obtained from the same sample, sequenced in a study of blood T cell repertoires in COVID-19. The data were produced by immunoSEQ multiplex PCR, yet TCRdb's version contains in-frame clones alone and is incomplete. In the table there are 150,000 to 200,000 clones, around 80% of which are singletons. Sample: peripheral blood. These receptors originate from a woman older than 75 with acute or convalescent COVID-19.

Comments on this clone: In the same sample, other DNA sequences code for this CDR3. The CDR3 protein is CASSQAGASTDTQYF. For the CDR3, the DNA is TGCGCCAGCAGCCAAGCTGGGGCTAGCACAGATACGCAGTATTTT. The chain employs TRBV4-3 and TRBJ2-3; a possible D gene is TRBD1 (5 bases). Germline V lookup: CDR1 LGHNA, CDR2 YSLEER. V was trimmed by 1 base and J by 0 bases, leaving 8 bases between them. The CDR3 is made up of 15 amino acids.

The chain combines TRBV4-3 with TRBJ2-3, with 11 bases identical to TRBD2. The germline CDR1 and CDR2 sequences are LGHNA and YSLEER. There are 18 residues in the CDR3. With V trimmed by 0 bases and J by 4 bases, 9 bases remained unmatched. The CDR3 loop reads CASSQDRGGSGRADTQYF. The CDR3 DNA follows: TGCGCCAGCAGCCAAGATCGGGGAGGTAGCGGGAGGGCAGATACGCAGTATTTT.

The gene calls are TRBV28 and TRBJ1-1; no clear D gene. Germline V lookup: CDR1 MDHEN, CDR2 SYDVKM. V was pared by 2 bases and J by 0 bases, with 7 bases between. The CDR3 sequence is 14 residues long. The CDR3 region is CASSLVQLNTEAFF. The CDR3 coding sequence is TGTGCCAGCAGTTTAGTACAGTTGAACACTGAAGCTTTCTTT.

This chain joins TRBV4-1 and TRBJ2-5, with D maybe TRBD2 (5 bases). Germline V gene lookup returns CDR1 MGHRA and CDR2 YSYEKL. V was shortened by 4 bases and J by 0 bases, with 9 bases between the two germline ends. The CDR3 runs to 14 residues. The CDR3 sequence: CASSRTEYQETQYF. The CDR3 nucleotides read TGCGCCAGCAGCCGGACTGAGTACCAAGAGACCCAGTACTTC.

The chain couples TRBV5-1 to TRBJ2-1; 9 bases are a match to TRBD2. CDR3 size: 13 residues. From germline, CDR1 is SGHRS and CDR2 YFSETQ. V dropped 4 bases and J dropped 10; count of bases not matched to a gene: 6. CDR3 in amino acids: CASSGTSSGEQFF. The DNA for the CDR3 is TGCGCCAGCAGCGGGACTAGCTCAGGGGAGCAGTTCTTC.

J is TRBJ1-2 and V is TRBV5-4; tentative D call: TRBD1 (6 bases). V lost 2 bases, J lost 2 bases, and 10 bases lay in between. The CDR3 is 14 residues long. Per germline, CDR1 SGHNT and CDR2 YYREEE (reference sequence). The CDR3 region is CASSLGGGNYGYTF. CDR3 nucleotide sequence: TGTGCCAGCAGCTTAGGCGGGGGCAACTATGGCTACACCTTC.

The chain is built from TRBV5-1 and TRBJ2-2; D gene unclear. The germline V and J ends were trimmed by 2 bases and 5 bases, with 13 bases remaining between them. The CDR3 is 15 amino acids. Germline V lookup: CDR1 SGHRS, CDR2 YFSETQ. CDR3 DNA sequence: TGCGCCAGCAGCTTCGGGTTAGTAAGGACCGGGGAGCTGTTTTTT. It encodes CASSFGLVRTGELFF.

This clone showed up just a few times. The chain uses TRBV7-9 and TRBJ1-4; no reliable D call. The CDR3 has 16 amino acids. Trimming removed 2 bases from V and 3 bases from J, with 13 bases in between. Germline assignment: CDR1 SEHNR and CDR2 FQNEAQ (reference sequence). The CDR3 region is CASSLLERPPNEKLFF. CDR3 nucleotides: TGTGCCAGCAGCTTATTAGAGCGTCCTCCTAATGAAAAACTGTTTTTT.

This clone was seen just once. This chain joins TRBV3-1 (or the pseudogene TRBV3-2) and TRBJ2-1; 10 nucleotides align to TRBD2. The ends lost 6 bases at V and 3 bases at J; junction bases unmatched: 5. Germline CDR1 LGHDT, CDR2 YNNKEL (reference sequence). The CDR3 consists of 15 residues. The CDR3 DNA is TGTGCCAGCAGACGGAGCGGGAGGGGCTACAATGAGCAGTTCTTC. It specifies CASRRSGRGYNEQFF.

The chain employs TRBV6-1 and TRBJ2-7; unclear D gene. This CDR3 is built from 15 residues. The V gene's germline CDR1 is MNHNS and CDR2 SASEGT. The V and J ends lost 3 bases and 5 bases respectively, with 17 bases between them. The chain's CDR3 is CASSEILLAVHEQYF. The CDR3 nucleotides are TGTGCCAGCAGTGAGATCTTGTTGGCAGTCCACGAGCAGTACTTC.

The chain carries TRBV10-1 and TRBJ2-2; D is possibly TRBD1 (6 bases). The V and J ends lost 3 bases and 1 base respectively, with 9 bases between them. Germline V gene sequence: CDR1 WNHNN, CDR2 SYGVQD (reference sequence). The CDR3 is 15 residues long. CDR3 in DNA: TGCGCCAGCAGTGACCGGGACAAGAACACCGGGGAGCTGTTTTTT. This codes for CASSDRDKNTGELFF.

V and J are TRBV10-3 and TRBJ2-3; 8 bases align to TRBD2. V lost 6 bases and J lost 5; bases outside the gene matches: 13. From germline, CDR1 is ENHRY and CDR2 SYGVKD. The length of the CDR3 is 16 residues. The CDR3: CAISNRAGVGVDTQYF. CDR3 bases: TGTGCCATCAGCAACCGAGCGGGAGTGGGTGTAGATACGCAGTATTTT.

The chain is built from TRBV14 and TRBJ2-7, with D maybe TRBD1 (6 bases). This CDR3 has 17 residues. Trimming took off 1 base at V and 3 bases at J, with 19 bases between the two ends. The germline V gene has CDR1 SGHDN and CDR2 FVKESK. CDR3 nucleotides: TGTGCCAGCAGCCAAGGGGTTTTAAGAGGGGGAAGCTACGAGCAGTACTTC. Its translation: CASSQGVLRGGSYEQYF.

This clone occurred many times. The chain links TRBV18 to TRBJ2-7; 10 bases line up with TRBD1. The CDR3 sequence is 16 residues long. Per germline, CDR1 KGHSH and CDR2 LQKENI. Trimming cost V 3 bases and J 5 bases; bases outside gene matches: 10. The CDR3 region is CASSPLFSTGGNEQYF. CDR3 DNA: TGTGCCAGCTCACCCCTATTTTCGACAGGGGGCAACGAGCAGTACTTC.

This rearrangement joins TRBV7-8 to TRBJ2-7, with 7 bases that match TRBD2. The CDR3 is 14 amino acids. Germline CDR1 reads SGHVS; CDR2 reads FQNEAQ. Losses at the gene ends were 5 bases for V and 6 bases for J; bases not matched to a gene: 10. The CDR3 DNA follows: TGTGCCAGCAGCACCCCCGGGGGAGGGTTCGAGCAGTACTTC. It encodes CASSTPGGGFEQYF.

The chain links TRBV4-1 to TRBJ1-3, with 8 bases matching TRBD1. V shed 1 base and J 8 bases; nucleotides not matched to a gene: 7. From germline, CDR1 is MGHRA and CDR2 YSYEKL. CDR3 length equals 15 residues. CDR3 nucleotide sequence: TGCGCCAGCAGCCAAGTGGACAGGGTCATGGACACCATATATTTT. It is translated as CASSQVDRVMDTIYF.

This clone was observed a single time. This chain connects TRBV4-1 to TRBJ1-1, with 7 nucleotides matching TRBD1. The V gene end was trimmed by 1 base and the J gene end by 2 bases; junction bases not matched to a gene: 7. Germline V CDR1 and CDR2: MGHRA, YSYEKL. The CDR3 consists of 16 residues. In nucleotides, the CDR3 is TGCGCCAGCAGCCAAGGCCAGGGGGTTCTAAACACTGAAGCTTTCTTT. Its translation is CASSQGQGVLNTEAFF.

The gene calls are TRBV2 and TRBJ2-1; 10 bases match TRBD2. This CDR3 is built from 12 residues. Germline V lookup: CDR1 SNHLY, CDR2 FYNNEI. After removal of 5 bases from V and 9 bases from J, the junction contained 1 base not matched to a gene. The CDR3 region is CASSRTSGEQFF. The CDR3 DNA reads TGTGCCAGCAGTCGGACTAGCGGTGAGCAGTTCTTC.

The rearrangement uses TRBV19 and TRBJ2-1, with 10 bases fitting TRBD2. This CDR3 region has 16 residues. Germline assignment: CDR1 LNHDA and CDR2 SQIVND (reference sequence). The V gene end was trimmed by 1 base and the J gene end by 10 bases; junction bases not matched to a gene: 10. The CDR3 DNA is TGTGCCAGTAGTATAGGGGGTAGCGGGAGGTTATTCGAGCAGTTCTTC. It encodes CASSIGGSGRLFEQFF.

This sequence joins TRBV29-1 and TRBJ2-7; 12 bases match TRBD2. Germline CDR1 reads SQVTM; CDR2 reads ANQGSEA. This CDR3 has 13 amino acids. J was trimmed by 7 bases and V by 4 bases; bases with no gene match: 5. CDR3 DNA: TGCAGCGTTGCCTGGACTAGCGGGACGGAGCAGTACTTC. It is translated as CSVAWTSGTEQYF.

The chain employs TRBV2 and TRBJ2-7, with 8 bases identical to TRBD1. Looked up from germline, CDR1 is SNHLY and CDR2 is FYNNEI. The CDR3 totals 13 residues. J was trimmed by 2 bases and V by 7 bases; bases with no gene match: 4. The CDR3 sequence: CASTGGLTYEQYF. The CDR3 bases are TGTGCCAGCACAGGGGGCCTCACCTACGAGCAGTACTTC.

This rearrangement joins TRBV11-1 to TRBJ2-5; D uncertain. Germline CDR1 reads SGHAT; CDR2 reads FQDESV (reference sequence). With 2 bases removed from V and 2 bases from J, the gap between germline ends came to 12 bases. The CDR3 sequence is 15 residues long. The CDR3 loop is CASSLWSVGQETQYF. The CDR3, as DNA: TGTGCCAGCAGCTTATGGTCCGTCGGTCAAGAGACCCAGTACTTC.

This chain links TRBV1 with TRBJ1-2; the DNA was not used to check the table's D call, TRBD1. TRBV1 is annotated as a pseudogene. CDR3 size: 14 residues. The CDR3 DNA reads TGCACCAGCGCCTCCGCCCTTGGACAGGAAGGCTACACCTTC. Translated: CTSASALGQEGYTF.

Only a few counts were recorded for this clone. The chain recombines TRBV7-9 with TRBJ2-7, with TRBD1 matching over 7 bases. After removal of 6 bases from V and 9 bases from J, the junction contained 8 bases not matched to a gene. The CDR3 runs 12 residues. CDR1 and CDR2 from the germline V gene are SEHNR and FQNEAQ (reference sequence). CDR3 sequence: CASRQNRGRQYF. The CDR3 coding sequence is TGTGCCAGCAGACAAAACAGGGGACGGCAGTACTTC.

The chain links TRBV27 to TRBJ2-7, with TRBD2 as a possible D gene (6 bases). Per the germline V gene, CDR1 is MNHEY and CDR2 is SMNVEV (reference sequence). Trimming cost V 4 bases and J 4 bases, with 14 bases left between them. This CDR3 comprises 14 residues. CDR3 sequence reads: CASSYGSREYEQYF. CDR3 bases: TGTGCCAGCAGTTACGGGTCCCGGGAGTACGAGCAGTACTTC.

The count of this clone is one. The chain employs TRBV6-5 and TRBJ1-1; D call uncertain. Germline lookup yields CDR1 MNHEY and CDR2 SVGAGI. V was pared by 7 bases and J by 1 base, with 10 bases between. The CDR3 is 13 residues long. The CDR3 DNA reads as TGTGCCAGCACCCAGGCTACGAACACTGAAGCTTTCTTT. Its protein is CASTQATNTEAFF.

The chain combines TRBV12-3 or TRBV12-4 with TRBJ1-5, with 10 bases aligning to TRBD1. Trimming at V came to 8 bases and at J to 5 bases, leaving 3 bases not matched to a gene. There are 13 residues in the CDR3. CDR3 loop: CASRDRGYQPQHF. The CDR3 nucleotides are TGTGCCAGCCGGGACAGGGGATATCAGCCCCAGCATTTT.